This is a list of T cell receptor beta chains from one sample in a study of cytomegalovirus exposure and HLA in healthy donors. This table comes from immunoSEQ multiplex PCR, and its TCRdb copy is limited to in-frame clones, with some not included. The repertoire holds a few hundred thousand clones, with more than 85% as singletons. Sequenced input: PBMCs. These receptors were collected from a woman aged 18 to 35 in good health and CMV-seronegative. Each CDR3 is given with its conserved first and last residue. The order of the fields is V gene, D gene, J gene, clone size, CDR3 DNA, CDR3 protein. The D gene is left open where the match is weak. Only part of the rows carry a size: once, few, many, or a class if the clone is expanded.

V: TRBV4-3; D: -; J: TRBJ2-7; size: -; DNA: TGCGCCAGCAGCCAAGAACGAGAGACACTCTACGAGCAGTACTTC; CDR3: CASSQERETLYEQYF
V: TRBV2; D: -; J: TRBJ1-1; size: -; DNA: TGTGCCAGCAGTGAAGCGCTTCGACTGGGTAGGAACACTGAAGCTTTCTTT; CDR3: CASSEALRLGRNTEAFF
V: TRBV2; D: TRBD1; J: TRBJ1-5; size: -; DNA: TGTGCCAGCAGTGAAAGGGGGCGGAATCAGCCCCAGCATTTT; CDR3: CASSERGRNQPQHF
V: TRBV5-1; D: -; J: TRBJ1-1; size: -; DNA: TGCGCCAGCAGCTTGCAGGGAGGCACTGAAGCTTTCTTT; CDR3: CASSLQGGTEAFF
V: TRBV5-6; D: -; J: TRBJ2-7; size: -; DNA: TGTGCCAGCAGCTTGTCGTGGGGCCCCGAGCAGTACTTC; CDR3: CASSLSWGPEQYF
V: TRBV21-1; D: -; J: TRBJ1-1; size: -; DNA: TGTGCCAGCAGCTTACGGGACAGGGAATGGACTGAAGCTTTCTTT; CDR3: CASSLRDREWTEAFF
V: TRBV18; D: TRBD1; J: TRBJ2-7; size: -; DNA: TGTGCCAGCTCACCGGGGACAGGGCGCGAGCAGTACTTC; CDR3: CASSPGTGREQYF
V: TRBV9; D: TRBD2; J: TRBJ2-3; size: -; DNA: TGTGCCAGCAGCGGGACTAGCGGACCCTACACAGATACGCAGTATTTT; CDR3: CASSGTSGPYTDTQYF
V: TRBV30; D: -; J: TRBJ2-7; size: once; DNA: TGTGCCTGGAGTGGCCGGGACATACCCTCCCACTCCTACGAGCAGTACTTC; CDR3: CAWSGRDIPSHSYEQYF
V: TRBV18; D: TRBD2; J: TRBJ2-7; size: -; DNA: TGTGCCAGCTCACCCCACCCGGGGGGGGAGCAGTACTTC; CDR3: CASSPHPGGEQYF
V: TRBV25-1; D: TRBD1; J: TRBJ1-2; size: -; DNA: TGTGCCAGCAGTCAGGGGGCAGACGGCTACACCTTC; CDR3: CASSQGADGYTF
V: TRBV7-8; D: -; J: TRBJ1-2; size: -; DNA: TGTGCCAGCAGCATCCCCGGGGGGGGTGACTATGGCTACACCTTC; CDR3: CASSIPGGGDYGYTF
V: TRBV7-2; D: -; J: TRBJ2-5; size: -; DNA: TGTGCCAGCAGCTTAGACAGGGCAGGGACCCAGTACTTC; CDR3: CASSLDRAGTQYF
V: TRBV5-5; D: TRBD1; J: TRBJ1-1; size: -; DNA: TGTGCCAGCAGCCACGATCCGGACAGGGAAGGGCTGAACACTGAAGCTTTCTTT; CDR3: CASSHDPDREGLNTEAFF
V: TRBV7-8; D: TRBD2; J: TRBJ2-5; size: -; DNA: TGTGCCAGCAGCATTCGACCGGGACTAGCTTCCACGGAGACCCAGTACTTC; CDR3: CASSIRPGLASTETQYF
V: TRBV5-1; D: -; J: TRBJ2-5; size: -; DNA: TGCGCCAGCAGCCCGTACGGGACAATGGGAGAGACCCAGTACTTC; CDR3: CASSPYGTMGETQYF
V: TRBV10-2; D: -; J: TRBJ2-1; size: -; DNA: TGCGCCAGCAGTGCAAACAGGGTCTCCTACAATGAGCAGTTCTTC; CDR3: CASSANRVSYNEQFF
V: TRBV4-3; D: -; J: TRBJ1-3; size: -; DNA: TGCGCCAGCAGCCAACTCATGGGGAGCTCTGGAAACACCATATATTTT; CDR3: CASSQLMGSSGNTIYF
V: TRBV6-6; D: -; J: TRBJ2-7; size: -; DNA: TGTGCCAGCAGTTACTCGAACGGAGCCTACGAGCAGTACTTC; CDR3: CASSYSNGAYEQYF
V: TRBV7-2; D: -; J: TRBJ2-7; size: -; DNA: TGTGCCAGCAGCTACCTGAGACTGGTACAAAGCGAGCAGTACTTC; CDR3: CASSYLRLVQSEQYF
V: TRBV7-2; D: TRBD1; J: TRBJ2-7; size: -; DNA: TGTGCCAGCAGCTTAGCGGGGACAGGATCCTACGAGCAGTACTTC; CDR3: CASSLAGTGSYEQYF
V: TRBV27; D: TRBD1; J: TRBJ2-7; size: -; DNA: TGTGCCAGCAGAGACAGGGGGGGTGAGCAGTACTTC; CDR3: CASRDRGGEQYF
V: TRBV19; D: -; J: TRBJ2-4; size: -; DNA: TGTGCCAGTAGTACAATCAGGGGTATAGCCAAAAACATTCAGTACTTC; CDR3: CASSTIRGIAKNIQYF
V: TRBV27; D: -; J: TRBJ1-1; size: -; DNA: TGTGCCAGCACCTCTTTGCTGCGGAGGGCTGAAGCTTTCTTT; CDR3: CASTSLLRRAEAFF
V: TRBV10-2; D: TRBD2; J: TRBJ2-7; size: -; DNA: TGCGCCAGCAGTGAAAGGTTCGGGGGAGGGCCCCACGAGCAGTACTTC; CDR3: CASSERFGGGPHEQYF
V: TRBV7-9; D: TRBD2; J: TRBJ2-1; size: -; DNA: TGTGCCAGCAGCCCAGGTGGGACTAGCGGATACAATGAGCAGTTCTTC; CDR3: CASSPGGTSGYNEQFF
V: TRBV7-9; D: -; J: TRBJ1-1; size: -; DNA: TGTGCCAGCAGCCCCACACTAAGGGGGAGTGACACTGAAGCTTTCTTT; CDR3: CASSPTLRGSDTEAFF
V: TRBV9; D: TRBD1; J: TRBJ2-2; size: -; DNA: TGTGCCAGCAGCGTTAGGACAGGGGGCACCGGGGAGCTGTTTTTT; CDR3: CASSVRTGGTGELFF
V: TRBV18; D: -; J: TRBJ1-5; size: -; DNA: TGTGCCAGCTCACCAAATCGGGGGTCAGGCAATCAGCCCCAGCATTTT; CDR3: CASSPNRGSGNQPQHF
V: TRBV6-5; D: TRBD1; J: TRBJ2-7; size: -; DNA: TGTGCCAGCGGACAGGGTCCCTACGAGCAGTACTTC; CDR3: CASGQGPYEQYF
V: TRBV19; D: TRBD1; J: TRBJ1-2; size: -; DNA: TGTGCCACCACGGACAGGGCTGGCTACACCTTC; CDR3: CATTDRAGYTF
V: TRBV6-5; D: TRBD1; J: TRBJ1-2; size: -; DNA: TGTGCCAGCAGTTACTCGGCAGGGGGAAATGGCTACACCTTC; CDR3: CASSYSAGGNGYTF
V: TRBV28; D: TRBD1; J: TRBJ2-7; size: once; DNA: TGTGCCAGCAGTTTGATGGGGACAGGGGGTTACGAGCAGTACTTC; CDR3: CASSLMGTGGYEQYF
V: TRBV10-3; D: TRBD1; J: TRBJ1-2; size: -; DNA: TGTGCCATCAGGGGGACAGGGGAAAATGGCTACACCTTC; CDR3: CAIRGTGENGYTF
V: TRBV27; D: -; J: TRBJ1-6; size: -; DNA: TGTGCCATCGACACCTTCAATAATTCACCCCTCCACTTT; CDR3: CAIDTFNNSPLHF
V: TRBV9; D: -; J: TRBJ1-1; size: -; DNA: TGTGCCAGCAGCGTAGCTGGTCAGGGCTTGAACACTGAAGCTTTCTTT; CDR3: CASSVAGQGLNTEAFF
V: TRBV5-1; D: TRBD1; J: TRBJ1-1; size: -; DNA: TGCGCCAGCAGCGTAGACAGGGCCGACACTGAAGCTTTCTTT; CDR3: CASSVDRADTEAFF
V: TRBV4-2; D: -; J: TRBJ1-4; size: -; DNA: TGTGCCAGCAGCCAAGACGACCTAGTTGCAACTAATGAAAAACTGTTTTTT; CDR3: CASSQDDLVATNEKLFF
V: TRBV6-5; D: -; J: TRBJ2-3; size: -; DNA: TGTGCCAGCAGTTACACCCCCTCGAGGGATACGCAGTATTTT; CDR3: CASSYTPSRDTQYF
V: TRBV4-1; D: -; J: TRBJ2-1; size: -; DNA: TGCGCCAGCAGCCAATATGAGCTGAGCTCCTACAATGAGCAGTTCTTC; CDR3: CASSQYELSSYNEQFF
V: TRBV29-1; D: TRBD1; J: TRBJ1-4; size: -; DNA: TGCAGTGTTGGGGCGCCTGAGGGGGCCATGGAAAAACTGTTTTTT; CDR3: CSVGAPEGAMEKLFF